This TCR beta chain is from a study of T-cell reconstitution after alpha-beta-depleted transplantation in children. This clonotype occurred a few times. The library targeted TCRbeta and was prepared with unique molecular identifiers. TCRdb re-called the PCR reads with MiXCR, one entry per CDR3 protein. The sample yields about 600,000 distinct CDR3 sequences, 10% to 15% seen once. The germline gives CDR1 MNHNS, CDR2 SASEGT. With V trimmed by 5 bases and J by 6 bases, 7 bases remained unmatched. The CDR3 is 15 residues long. The source material was PBMCs, mostly from graft donor cells, sampled 360 days after TCRalphabeta/CD19-depleted stem cell transplant. The J gene is TRBJ2-4, the V gene TRBV6-1; 10 bases match TRBD1. The TCR sequence derives from a male patient aged 10 to 17 who had a stem cell transplant for acute myeloid leukemia, so the T cells may come from the graft donor. For the CDR3, the DNA is TGTGCCAGCAGTCCGCCGGGACAGGGGACAAACATTCAGTACTTC. This gives the protein CASSPPGQGTNIQYF.